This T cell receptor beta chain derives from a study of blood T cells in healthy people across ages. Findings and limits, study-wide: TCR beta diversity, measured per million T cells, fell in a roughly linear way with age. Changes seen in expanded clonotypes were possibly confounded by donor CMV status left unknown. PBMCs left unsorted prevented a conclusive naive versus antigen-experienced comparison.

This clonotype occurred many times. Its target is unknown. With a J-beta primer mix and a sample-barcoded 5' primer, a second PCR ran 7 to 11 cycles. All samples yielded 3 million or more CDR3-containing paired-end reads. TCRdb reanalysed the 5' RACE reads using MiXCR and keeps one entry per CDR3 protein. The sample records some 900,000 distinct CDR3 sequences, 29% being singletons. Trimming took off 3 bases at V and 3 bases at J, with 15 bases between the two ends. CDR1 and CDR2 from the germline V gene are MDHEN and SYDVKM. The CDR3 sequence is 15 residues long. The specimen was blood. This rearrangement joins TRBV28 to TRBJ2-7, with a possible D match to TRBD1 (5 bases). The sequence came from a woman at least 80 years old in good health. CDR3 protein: CASSFRAGIRYEQYF. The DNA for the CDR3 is TGTGCCAGCAGTTTTCGGGCAGGGATACGCTACGAGCAGTACTTC.